Following are 14 T cell receptor beta chains from one sample sequenced in a study of human T cells and chemical hapten exposure. The time point is: patch test 2, 6 weeks after DPC sensitization. Stated treatment: therapeutic diphenylcyclopropenone sensitization with weekly scalp DPC. TCRdb reanalysed the RACE reads using MiXCR and keeps one entry per CDR3 protein. The sample contains 80,000 to 95,000 distinct CDR3 sequences, 9.5% to 12% of which appear only once. The sample here was whole blood, taken in connection with sensitization to the hapten diphenylcyclopropenone (DPC). These receptors all stem from a man aged 35-49 years with alopecia areata. Some clones in this sample may be carry-over from other donors' samples.

There are a few counts of this clonotype. The chain joins TRBV6-1 to TRBJ1-5; D is unclear. This CDR3 comprises 14 residues. The V end lost 2 bases, the J end lost 7 bases, and 12 bases lay between the germline ends. Looked up from germline, CDR1 is MNHNS and CDR2 is SASEGT. CDR3 sequence (DNA): TGTGCCAGCAGTGAACAAGGGTTAGAACAGCCCCAGCATTTT. Translating it yields CASSEQGLEQPQHF.

Ten or more counts support this clonotype. The chain joins TRBV20-1 to TRBJ1-3; D unclear. CDR3 length: 20 residues. Germline CDR1 is DFQATT and CDR2 is SNEGSKA (reference sequence). With 0 bases removed from V and 0 bases from J, the gap between germline ends came to 24 bases. The CDR3 region is CSARDRGKTGPFNSGNTIYF. For the CDR3, the DNA is TGCAGTGCTAGAGATCGGGGAAAGACGGGTCCTTTCAACTCTGGAAACACCATATATTTT.

CDR3 in amino acids: CASSVSGGSYNEQFF. DNA of the CDR3: TGTGCCAGCAGCGTTAGCGGGGGATCCTACAATGAGCAGTTCTTC. The gene calls are TRBV9 and TRBJ2-1; TRBD2 agrees at 9 bases. Germline V gene data show CDR1 as SGDLS and CDR2 as YYNGEE. CDR3 length: 15 amino acids. After removal of 2 bases from V and 1 base from J, the junction contained 1 base not matched to a gene.

In this sample, this clonotype turned up many times. The chain's CDR3 is CSIRTGTNSPLHF. CDR3 DNA sequence: TGCAGCATTAGGACAGGGACGAATTCACCCCTCCACTTT. The chain uses TRBV29-1 and TRBJ1-6; 8 bases match TRBD1. The CDR3 covers 13 residues. Germline CDR1 SQVTM, CDR2 ANQGSEA. The ends lost 8 bases at V and 7 bases at J; junction bases unmatched: 7.

The rearrangement links TRBV12-3 or TRBV12-4 to TRBJ1-3; D is perhaps TRBD1 (6 bases). This CDR3 comprises 16 residues. Between the trimmed V and J ends, which lost 6 bases and 5 bases, there was a span of 20 bases. CDR3 DNA: TGTGCCAGCAGCGCCCCAAGCCAGGGGAGCAGAAACACCATATATTTT. This gives the protein CASSAPSQGSRNTIYF.

This clonotype was recorded a few times. The rearrangement links TRBV5-1 to TRBJ1-4, with D unclear. Trimming stripped 2 bases from V and 0 bases from J, with 8 bases between. Germline V gene lookup returns CDR1 SGHRS and CDR2 YFSETQ. There are 15 residues in the CDR3. This CDR3 reads CASSLRTATNEKLFF. The CDR3 region has the DNA TGCGCCAGCAGCTTACGCACAGCAACTAATGAAAAACTGTTTTTT.

In its sample, this clonotype was seen many times. This chain links TRBV7-2 with TRBJ2-1, with 11 bases identical to TRBD2. This CDR3 is 17 amino acids long. Germline trimming cut 1 base from V and 4 bases from J; bases unmatched to any gene: 6. CDR1 and CDR2 (germline): SGHTA, FQGNSA. CDR3: CASSLVGGTSGYNEQFF. The DNA of the CDR3 is TGTGCCAGCAGCTTAGTAGGTGGGACTAGCGGTTACAATGAGCAGTTCTTC.

The table lists this clonotype with a few counts. The rearrangement joins TRBV7-9 to TRBJ1-6; D is uncertain. With 5 bases removed from V and 8 bases from J, the gap between germline ends came to 7 bases. The CDR3 contains 12 residues. Germline CDR1 is SEHNR and CDR2 is FQNEAQ (reference sequence). Here the CDR3 reads CASSPVDSPLHF. The DNA of the CDR3 is TGTGCCAGCAGCCCGGTAGATTCACCCCTCCACTTT.

Only a few counts were recorded for this clonotype. The gene calls are TRBV5-4 and TRBJ2-7; 9 bases map to TRBD1. CDR1 is SGHNT, CDR2 YYREEE, per germline (reference sequence). The CDR3 is made up of 16 amino acids. Trimming removed 7 bases from V and 0 bases from J; junction bases left unmatched: 11. The CDR3 DNA follows: TGTGCCAGCCTCGGCAGGGGACAGGGCCTCTCCTACGAGCAGTACGTC. Its protein is CASLGRGQGLSYEQYV.

This clonotype was counted a few times. V usage is TRBV29-1 and J usage is TRBJ2-7; D remains ambiguous. The V gene's germline CDR1 is SQVTM and CDR2 ANQGSEA. The CDR3 length is 14 residues. The V and J ends lost 5 bases and 7 bases respectively, with 21 bases between them. CDR3 in DNA: TGCAGCGTTAGACGCAGCTTAGGGCTACGGGAGCAGTACTTC. Residues: CSVRRSLGLREQYF.

The CDR3 spells CASSPGQVVGNEQFF. The CDR3 coding sequence is TGTGCCAGCAGTCCCGGACAGGTCGTGGGGAATGAGCAGTTCTTC. V is TRBV6-2 or TRBV6-3 and J is TRBJ2-1; 7 nucleotides align to TRBD1. The CDR3 runs to 15 residues. Germline V gene data show CDR1 as MNHEY and CDR2 as SVGEGT. V was clipped by 5 bases and J by 7 bases; unmatched bases: 11.

This clonotype came up a few times. The chain couples TRBV7-3 to TRBJ2-3; tentative D call: TRBD2 (6 bases). The length of the CDR3 is 16 residues. Looked up from germline, CDR1 is SGHTA and CDR2 is FQGTGA. The V gene lost 1 base and the J gene lost 1 base, with 12 bases spanning the gap. The CDR3 spells CASSLRAASGTDTQYF. The CDR3 nucleotides are TGTGCCAGCAGCTTAAGAGCGGCTAGCGGCACAGATACGCAGTATTTT.

The CDR3, as DNA: TGTGCCAGCTCGCCCCCCCGAGCGGGAGCGATGGACAATGAGCAGTTCTTC. As protein: CASSPPRAGAMDNEQFF. The V call is TRBV18, the J call TRBJ2-1, with 8 bases identical to TRBD2. Germline CDR1 KGHSH, CDR2 LQKENI. This CDR3 contains 17 residues. Trimming at V came to 6 bases and at J to 5 bases, leaving 15 bases not matched to a gene.

This clonotype was counted a few times. CDR3 nucleotide sequence: TGTGCCAGCAGCCTAACAGGGACTAGCGGGTTAGCAGAGACCCAGTACTTC. It encodes CASSLTGTSGLAETQYF. The rearrangement links TRBV9 to TRBJ2-5; 12 nucleotides align to TRBD2. CDR1 SGDLS and CDR2 YYNGEE come from the germline V gene. The CDR3 is 17 residues long. Losses at the gene ends were 4 bases for V and 4 bases for J; bases not matched to a gene: 11.